This T cell receptor (beta chain) was identified in a study of shared clonotypes between healthy human individuals. A word on this clone: Its antigen remains unknown. One end of the junction is discordant with germline, which a read error may explain.

Replicate PCRs for sorted subsets used approximately 190 ng DNA; this equaled 33,000 or so T cell genomes. Data came from immunoSEQ multiplex PCR; TCRdb stores just in-frame clones and leaves some out. Among 1.6 million or so clones listed, 98% were seen once. Whole-study findings and limits: A small donor pool kept down the genetic and exposure-history diversity that was represented. Relative to memory subsets, naive subsets generally showed larger estimated richness.

Germline V gene lookup returns CDR1 SEHNR and CDR2 FQNEAQ (reference sequence). The CDR3 extends over 13 amino acids. Sequenced sample: naive CD4+ T cells sorted from blood. Subset indicated: CD45RA+ positively selected. The chain carries TRBV7-9 and TRBJ2-5, with 10 bases matching TRBD1. The TCR comes from a young man in good health. CDR3 bases: TGTGCCAGCAGCTTAGACCGGGACAGGGGATTTCACTTC. As protein: CASSLDRDRGFHF.